The 12 T cell receptor beta chains reported below all come from one sample, sequenced in a study of T cells in Graves' hyperthyroidism and ophthalmopathy. The CDR3 regions of TCR beta were amplified from RNA transcripts. An initial round of RT-PCR targeting the TCR CDR3 relied on the HTBI primer set. TCRdb recomputed calls from the multiplex PCR reads with MiXCR, one row per CDR3 protein. The sample carries almost 500,000 distinct CDR3 sequences, 22% recorded once. Specimen: blood. The receptors here all came from a woman in her seventies with Graves' ophthalmopathy.

The table lists this clonotype with a few counts. The chain combines TRBV30 with TRBJ2-7, with 9 bases fitting TRBD1. With 3 bases clipped from V and 3 bases from J, the junction kept 9 bases outside the gene matches. The CDR3 has 15 amino acids. The germline V gene has CDR1 GTSNPN and CDR2 SVGIG (reference sequence). CDR3 nucleotide sequence: TGTGCCTGGAGGGAAGGGACAGGGTATGGCTACGAGCAGTACTTC. It encodes CAWREGTGYGYEQYF.

This chain uses TRBV12-3 or TRBV12-4 with TRBJ1-3, with unresolved D. This CDR3 region has 14 residues. Trimming pared 1 base from V and 2 bases from J, leaving 6 bases between. The chain's CDR3 is CASSLGVPGNTIYF. The CDR3 DNA follows: TGTGCCAGCAGTTTAGGTGTTCCTGGAAACACCATATATTTT.

This clonotype appeared many times. The CDR3 region has the DNA TGTGCCAGCAGCTCTACAGGGTGGACTGAAGCTTTCTTT. This encodes CASSSTGWTEAFF. The chain combines TRBV5-5 with TRBJ1-1; a weak D match, TRBD1 (6 bases). The CDR3 totals 13 residues. In germline, CDR1 is SGHKS, CDR2 YYEKEE (reference sequence). V dropped 3 bases and J dropped 5 bases, with 11 bases sitting between them.

This clonotype was found many times. The V call is TRBV6-1, the J call TRBJ1-1, with D unclear. This CDR3 contains 12 residues. CDR1 is MNHNS and CDR2 is SASEGT in the germline V gene. Trimming cost V 5 bases and J 1 base, with 5 bases left between them. The CDR3 is CASSRTNTEAFF. The CDR3 DNA reads TGTGCCAGCAGTCGCACGAACACTGAAGCTTTCTTT.

This rearrangement joins TRBV15 to TRBJ1-1; D ambiguous. The V end lost 0 bases, the J end lost 7 bases, and 12 bases lay between the germline ends. This CDR3 comprises 14 residues. Germline V gives CDR1 LNHNV, CDR2 YYDKDF (reference sequence). The CDR3 loop reads CATSRDTTRGEAFF. In DNA, the CDR3 is TGTGCCACCAGCAGAGACACAACCCGAGGTGAAGCTTTCTTT.

In its sample, this clonotype was seen a few times. The V gene is TRBV5-1, the J gene TRBJ2-7; 10 bases map to TRBD2. CDR3 length equals 15 residues. CDR1 is SGHRS and CDR2 is YFSETQ in the germline V gene. The ends lost 2 bases at V and 6 bases at J; junction bases unmatched: 8. CDR3 protein: CASSFGGTSVSEQYF. In nucleotides, the CDR3 is TGCGCCAGCAGCTTCGGCGGGACTAGCGTTAGCGAGCAGTACTTC. The full variable domain, in which reference TRBV5-1 and TRBJ2-7 provide the parts outside the CDR3, is KAGVTQTPRYLIKTRGQQVTLSCSPISGHRSVSWYQQTPGQGLQFLFEYFSETQRNKGNFPGRFSGRQFSNSRSEMNVSTLELGDSALYLCASSFGGTSVSEQYFGPGTRLTVT.

The CDR3 spells CASQDGGGVEQYF. CDR3 sequence (DNA): TGTGCCAGCCAAGATGGGGGTGGGGTCGAGCAGTACTTC. V and J are TRBV18 and TRBJ2-7; D might be TRBD1 or TRBD2, each matching 5 bases. The CDR3 is made up of 13 amino acids. V was clipped by 8 bases and J by 6 bases, with 17 bases between them. Germline V CDR1 and CDR2: KGHSH, LQKENI.

This chain joins TRBV5-4 and TRBJ1-1; 8 bases fit TRBD1. This CDR3 is 16 amino acids long. Per the germline V gene, CDR1 is SGHNT and CDR2 is YYREEE (reference sequence). Losses at the gene ends were 3 bases for V and 1 base for J; bases not matched to a gene: 8. The CDR3, as DNA: TGTGCCAGCAGCTCACGTAGAGGACAGGGGAACACTGAAGCTTTCTTT. It translates to CASSSRRGQGNTEAFF. The variable domain in full, with the rest retrieved from reference TRBV5-4 and TRBJ1-1, is ETGVTQSPTHLIKTRGQQVTLRCSSQSGHNTVSWYQQALGQGPQFIFQYYREEENGRGNFPPRFSGLQFPNYSSELNVNALELDDSALYLCASSSRRGQGNTEAFFGQGTRLTVV.

This clonotype has at least ten counts. The chain combines TRBV20-1 with TRBJ2-3; 8 bases match TRBD2. Losses at the gene ends were 2 bases for V and 6 bases for J; bases not matched to a gene: 13. CDR3 size: 16 residues. Germline values: CDR1 DFQATT, CDR2 SNEGSKA (reference sequence). The chain's CDR3 is CSARRGGAGGQDTQYF. The CDR3 DNA sequence: TGCAGTGCTAGAAGGGGTGGGGCGGGAGGCCAGGATACGCAGTATTTT.

The table lists this clonotype with a few counts. This chain uses TRBV12-3 or TRBV12-4 with TRBJ2-1; possibly TRBD2 for D (5 bases). Deletions cut 5 bases from V and 3 bases from J, with 11 bases between. The CDR3 consists of 14 residues. In nucleotides, the CDR3 is TGTGCCAGCAGTATTAGCGATTACTACAATGAGCAGTTCTTC. Its protein product is CASSISDYYNEQFF.

V gene TRBV5-1 combines with J gene TRBJ1-1; D gene uncertain. The CDR3 has 15 amino acids. CDR1 and CDR2 from the germline V gene are SGHRS and YFSETQ. Trimming cost V 1 base and J 0 bases, with 10 bases left between them. CDR3 DNA: TGCGCCAGCAGCTTGAACCCAGCCATGAACACTGAAGCTTTCTTT. Protein sequence: CASSLNPAMNTEAFF. The variable domain in full, with the rest retrieved from reference TRBV5-1 and TRBJ1-1, is KAGVTQTPRYLIKTRGQQVTLSCSPISGHRSVSWYQQTPGQGLQFLFEYFSETQRNKGNFPGRFSGRQFSNSRSEMNVSTLELGDSALYLCASSLNPAMNTEAFFGQGTRLTVV.

The chain recombines TRBV29-1 with TRBJ2-5, with a possible D match to TRBD1 (5 bases). CDR1 is SQVTM and CDR2 is ANQGSEA in the germline V gene. CDR3 length equals 14 residues. The V gene lost 4 bases and the J gene lost 2 bases, with 14 bases spanning the gap. CDR3 loop: CSVGGNDRQETQYF. The CDR3 nucleotides read TGCAGCGTTGGGGGAAATGACAGACAAGAGACCCAGTACTTC.